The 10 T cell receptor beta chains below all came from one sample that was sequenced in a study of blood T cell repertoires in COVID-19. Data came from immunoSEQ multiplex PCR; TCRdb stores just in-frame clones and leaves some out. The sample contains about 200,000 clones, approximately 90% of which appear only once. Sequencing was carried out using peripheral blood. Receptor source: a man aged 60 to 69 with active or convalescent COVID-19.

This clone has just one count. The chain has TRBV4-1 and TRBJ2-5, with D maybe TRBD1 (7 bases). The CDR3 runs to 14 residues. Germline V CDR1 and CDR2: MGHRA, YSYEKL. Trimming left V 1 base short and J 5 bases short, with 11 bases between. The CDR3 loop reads CASSQATGTETQYF. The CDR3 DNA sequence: TGCGCCAGCAGCCAAGCGACAGGGACTGAGACCCAGTACTTC.

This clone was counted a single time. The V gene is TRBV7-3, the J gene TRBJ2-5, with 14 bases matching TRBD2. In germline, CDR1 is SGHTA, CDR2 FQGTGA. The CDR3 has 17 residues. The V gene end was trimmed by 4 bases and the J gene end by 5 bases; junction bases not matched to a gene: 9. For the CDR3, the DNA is TGTGCCAGCAGCTCGGGACTAGCGGGGGTGAACGGGGAGACCCAGTACTTC. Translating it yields CASSSGLAGVNGETQYF. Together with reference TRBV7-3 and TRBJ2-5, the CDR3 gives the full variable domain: GAGVSQTPSNKVTEKGKYVELRCDPISGHTALYWYRQSLGQGPEFLIYFQGTGAADDSGLPNDRFFAVRPEGSVSTLKIQRTERGDSAVYLCASSSGLAGVNGETQYFGPGTRLLVL.

This chain's CDR3 is CASSQVSGVTDTQYF. In nucleotides, the CDR3 is TGTGCCAGCAGCCAGGTCTCCGGGGTGACAGATACGCAGTATTTT. The chain uses TRBV3-1 (or the pseudogene TRBV3-2) and TRBJ2-3; D perhaps matches TRBD2 (5 bases). There are 15 residues in the CDR3. Per germline, CDR1 LGHDT and CDR2 YNNKEL (reference sequence). The V end was cut by 3 bases, the J end by 3 bases, with 13 bases between.

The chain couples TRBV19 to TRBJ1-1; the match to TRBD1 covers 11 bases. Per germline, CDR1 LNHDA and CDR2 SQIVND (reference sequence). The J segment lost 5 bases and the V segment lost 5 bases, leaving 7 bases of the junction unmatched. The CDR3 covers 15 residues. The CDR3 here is CASSSAGTGGTEAFF. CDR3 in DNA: TGTGCCAGTAGTTCGGCCGGGACAGGGGGGACTGAAGCTTTCTTT. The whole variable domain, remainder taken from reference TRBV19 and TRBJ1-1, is DGGITQSPKYLFRKEGQNVTLSCEQNLNHDAMYWYRQDPGQGLRLIYYSQIVNDFQKGDIAEGYSVSREKKESFPLTVTSAQKNPTAFYLCASSSAGTGGTEAFFGQGTRLTVV.

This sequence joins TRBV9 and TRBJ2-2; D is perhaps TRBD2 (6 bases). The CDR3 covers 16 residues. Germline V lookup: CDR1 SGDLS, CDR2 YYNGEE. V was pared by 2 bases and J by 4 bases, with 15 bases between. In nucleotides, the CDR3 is TGTGCCAGCAGCGTGGAGGGGACCTGGGGCACCGGGGAGCTGTTTTTT. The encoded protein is CASSVEGTWGTGELFF.

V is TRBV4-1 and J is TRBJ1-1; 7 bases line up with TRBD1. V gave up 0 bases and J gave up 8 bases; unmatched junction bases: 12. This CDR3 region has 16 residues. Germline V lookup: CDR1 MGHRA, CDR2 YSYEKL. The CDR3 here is CASSQDPSWRDREAFF. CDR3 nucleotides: TGCGCCAGCAGCCAAGATCCTTCTTGGCGGGACAGAGAAGCTTTCTTT.

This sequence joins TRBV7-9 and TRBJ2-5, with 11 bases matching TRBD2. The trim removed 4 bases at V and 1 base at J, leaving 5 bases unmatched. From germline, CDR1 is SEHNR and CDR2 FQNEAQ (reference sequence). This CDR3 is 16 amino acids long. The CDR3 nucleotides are TGTGCCAGCAGCTCCAGGCTAGCGGGGGGCCAAGAGACCCAGTACTTC. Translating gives CASSSRLAGGQETQYF.

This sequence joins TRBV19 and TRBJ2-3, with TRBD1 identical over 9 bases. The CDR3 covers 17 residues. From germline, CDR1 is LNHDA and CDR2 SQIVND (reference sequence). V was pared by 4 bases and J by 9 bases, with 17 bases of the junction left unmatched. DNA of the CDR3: TGTGCCAGTAGTAACCAATTTACAGGGGGCTCGTCACGCACGCAGTATTTT. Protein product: CASSNQFTGGSSRTQYF.

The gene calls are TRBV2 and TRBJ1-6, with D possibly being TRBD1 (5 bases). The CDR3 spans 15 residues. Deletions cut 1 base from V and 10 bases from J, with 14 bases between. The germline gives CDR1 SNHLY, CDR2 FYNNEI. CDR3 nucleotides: TGTGCCAGCAGTGAAGGAAGGGGCATCAACTCACCCCTCCACTTT. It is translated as CASSEGRGINSPLHF.

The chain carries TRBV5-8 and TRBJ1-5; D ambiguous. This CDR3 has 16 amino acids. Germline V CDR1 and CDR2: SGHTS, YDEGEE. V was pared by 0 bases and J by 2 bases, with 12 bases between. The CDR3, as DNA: TGTGCCAGCAGCTTGGGGCAGGTAATCGGCAATCAGCCCCAGCATTTT. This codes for CASSLGQVIGNQPQHF.